What follows are 18 T cell receptor beta chains derived from one specimen sequenced in a study of identical twins. Each CDR3 protein gets one entry after TCRdb re-called the 5' RACE reads with MiXCR. The data show about 730,000 distinct CDR3 sequences, about 20% seen once. Another study also made use of these data, one on T cells expressing NK-cell markers.

The sequenced sample was PBMCs. These receptor sequences come from a woman younger than 30 in good health.

CDR3: CASSSTGQGHNQPQHF. The CDR3 bases are TGTGCCAGCAGCTCGACGGGACAGGGACACAATCAGCCCCAGCATTTT. This chain connects TRBV7-9 to TRBJ1-5; 9 nucleotides line up with TRBD1. Germline trimming cut 4 bases from V and 3 bases from J; bases unmatched to any gene: 7. This CDR3 spans 16 amino acids. CDR1 and CDR2 (germline): SEHNR, FQNEAQ (reference sequence). The full variable domain, completed using reference TRBV7-9 and TRBJ1-5, is DTGVSQNPRHKITKRGQNVTFRCDPISEHNRLYWYRQTLGQGPEFLTYFQNEAQLEKSRLLSDRFSAERPKGSFSTLEIQRTEQGDSAMYLCASSSTGQGHNQPQHFGDGTRLSIL.

This chain uses TRBV5-1 with TRBJ2-1; TRBD2 aligns across 7 bases. The CDR3 is 15 amino acids. V trimming: 0 bases; J trimming: 6 bases; junction bases outside the gene matches: 6. Germline CDR1 reads SGHRS; CDR2 reads YFSETQ. This CDR3 is CASSLVGTIFNEQFF. CDR3 coding DNA: TGCGCCAGCAGCTTGGTAGGGACTATATTCAATGAGCAGTTCTTC.

This clonotype was picked up a small number of times. The chain carries TRBV7-2 and TRBJ1-1; a weak D match, TRBD1 (6 bases). Trimming stripped 2 bases from V and 1 base from J, with 14 bases between. Germline loops: CDR1 SGHTA, CDR2 FQGNSA. The CDR3 has 16 residues. DNA of the CDR3: TGTGCCAGCAGCTTAATCGCAGGGGTCCAGAACACTGAAGCTTTCTTT. Translated, it gives CASSLIAGVQNTEAFF. Based on the CDR3 plus reference TRBV7-2 and TRBJ1-1, the full variable domain is GAGVSQSPSNKVTEKGKDVELRCDPISGHTALYWYRQSLGQGLEFLIYFQGNSAPDKSGLPSDRFSAERTGGSVSTLTIQRTQQEDSAVYLCASSLIAGVQNTEAFFGQGTRLTVV.

This clonotype was seen a single time. The V gene is TRBV20-1, the J gene TRBJ2-7; D assignment may be TRBD1 or TRBD2 (5 bases each). The CDR3 is 15 residues long. The germline V gene has CDR1 DFQATT and CDR2 SNEGSKA (reference sequence). Trimming pared 5 bases from V and 0 bases from J, leaving 17 bases between. CDR3 in amino acids: CSARRSGRSSYEQYF. CDR3 nucleotides: TGCAGTGCTCGAAGGTCGGGACGGAGCTCCTACGAGCAGTACTTC.

This clonotype was seen repeatedly, ten times or more. This chain joins TRBV29-1 and TRBJ2-2; weak D call: TRBD2 (5 bases). CDR1 and CDR2 (germline): SQVTM, ANQGSEA. V was clipped by 7 bases and J by 3 bases, with 12 bases between them. CDR3 length: 13 amino acids. This CDR3 is CSAVRVDTGELFF. CDR3 nucleotides: TGCAGCGCCGTGCGGGTTGACACCGGGGAGCTGTTTTTT.

A few counts support this clonotype. The J gene is TRBJ2-3, the V gene TRBV3-1; D unclear. The CDR3 has 14 residues. From germline, CDR1 is LGHDT and CDR2 YNNKEL (reference sequence). Trimming removed 2 bases at V and 2 bases at J, with 8 bases between. CDR3 region: CASSQWGNTDTQYF. CDR3 DNA sequence: TGTGCCAGCAGCCAATGGGGTAACACAGATACGCAGTATTTT.

V and J are TRBV5-1 and TRBJ2-1, with D tentatively TRBD1 (6 bases). The length of the CDR3 is 13 residues. Trimming shortened V by 2 bases and J by 10 bases, and 13 bases separated the two germline ends. Germline-derived CDR1 and CDR2 are SGHRS and YFSETQ. The CDR3 loop reads CASSFSGVWEQFF. The CDR3 nucleotides are TGCGCCAGCAGCTTCTCAGGGGTTTGGGAGCAGTTCTTC.

V gene TRBV11-2 combines with J gene TRBJ2-6; TRBD1 or TRBD2 may be the D gene (5 bases each). Trimming removed 4 bases at V and 2 bases at J, with 18 bases between. The germline CDR1 and CDR2 sequences are SGHAT and FQNNGV. This CDR3 has 18 residues. The CDR3 bases are TGTGCCAGCAGCTCTCGCCGTAATCGGGGCGCTGGGGCCAACGTCCTGACTTTC. It encodes CASSSRRNRGAGANVLTF.

This clonotype has ten or more counts. V usage is TRBV7-9 and J usage is TRBJ2-1; 12 nucleotides match TRBD1. Looked up from germline, CDR1 is SEHNR and CDR2 is FQNEAQ (reference sequence). This CDR3 has 16 residues. J lost 6 bases, V lost 4 bases, and 7 bases had no gene match. The CDR3 region is CASSSPGQGALNEQFF. The CDR3 nucleotides are TGTGCCAGCAGCTCACCGGGACAGGGGGCGCTCAATGAGCAGTTCTTC.

The chain is built from TRBV20-1 and TRBJ2-1; 12 bases agree with TRBD2. The CDR3 length is 15 residues. V trimming: 3 bases; J trimming: 7 bases; junction bases outside the gene matches: 7. CDR1 DFQATT and CDR2 SNEGSKA come from the germline V gene (reference sequence). CDR3 in amino acids: CSARARLAGGNEQFF. The DNA for the CDR3 is TGCAGTGCTAGGGCTCGGCTAGCGGGGGGGAATGAGCAGTTCTTC.

This clonotype was seen a handful of times. The rearrangement links TRBV7-2 to TRBJ1-2; 7 bases fit TRBD1. Germline V gives CDR1 SGHTA, CDR2 FQGNSA. The CDR3 runs to 15 residues. Trimming took 5 bases from V and 2 from J; bases not matched to a gene: 8. In nucleotides, the CDR3 is TGTGCCAGCAGCCCCTCATCGGGACAGAACTATGGCTACACCTTC. Translating it yields CASSPSSGQNYGYTF.

In its sample, this clonotype was seen a few times. This chain's CDR3 is CASGLVRQANTEAFF. The CDR3, as DNA: TGTGCTAGTGGTTTGGTTCGACAGGCGAACACTGAAGCTTTCTTT. V is TRBV12-5 and J is TRBJ1-1; TRBD1 is a possible D gene (6 bases). V was pared by 0 bases and J by 1 base, with 9 bases between. In germline, CDR1 is LGHNT, CDR2 FRNRAP. This CDR3 spans 15 amino acids. Together with reference TRBV12-5 and TRBJ1-1, the CDR3 gives the full variable domain: DARVTQTPRHKVTEMGQEVTMRCQPILGHNTVFWYRQTMMQGLELLAYFRNRAPLDDSGMPKDRFSAEMPDATLATLKIQPSEPRDSAVYFCASGLVRQANTEAFFGQGTRLTVV.

This clonotype has a handful of counts. This sequence joins TRBV6-5 and TRBJ2-1; 11 bases match TRBD2. Per germline, CDR1 MNHEY and CDR2 SVGAGI. Trimming at V came to 2 bases and at J to 12 bases, leaving 6 bases not matched to a gene. The CDR3 runs to 14 residues. CDR3 amino acids: CASSYGGLAVSQFF. The CDR3 nucleotides are TGTGCCAGCAGTTACGGGGGACTAGCGGTCTCGCAGTTCTTC.

This clonotype was picked up a small number of times. This sequence joins TRBV5-1 and TRBJ2-1, with 7 bases identical to TRBD1. V lost 3 bases and J lost 8; bases outside the gene matches: 14. CDR3 length: 16 residues. The germline V gene has CDR1 SGHRS and CDR2 YFSETQ. CDR3 in amino acids: CASSSLGRNRGDEQFF. Here the CDR3 DNA reads TGCGCCAGCAGCTCCCTGGGCCGAAACAGGGGTGATGAGCAGTTCTTC.

The chain has TRBV7-3 and TRBJ2-5; the match to TRBD2 covers 11 bases. Germline CDR1 reads SGHTA; CDR2 reads FQGTGA. Trimming removed 6 bases from V and 1 base from J; junction bases left unmatched: 1. The length of the CDR3 is 14 residues. The CDR3 DNA reads as TGTGCCAGCAGGACTAGCGGGGTCCAAGAGACCCAGTACTTC. This codes for CASRTSGVQETQYF.

This clonotype came up a few times. This chain uses TRBV19 with TRBJ1-1; tentative D call: TRBD1 (6 bases). Germline CDR1 is LNHDA and CDR2 is SQIVND (reference sequence). This CDR3 is built from 17 residues. V dropped 5 bases and J dropped 3 bases, with 22 bases sitting between them. The CDR3 loop is CASSEIKGRGRHTEAFF. The CDR3 bases are TGTGCCAGTAGTGAAATAAAGGGCAGGGGACGACACACTGAAGCTTTCTTT.

For the CDR3, the DNA is TGCGCCACCTCCCGAGGACAGGGGGTTATGGATACGCAGTATTTT. This sequence encodes CATSRGQGVMDTQYF. This chain joins TRBV5-1 and TRBJ2-3, with 10 bases matching TRBD1. The CDR3 consists of 15 residues. Germline V CDR1 and CDR2: SGHRS, YFSETQ. After removal of 9 bases from V and 6 bases from J, the junction contained 13 bases not matched to a gene.

This clonotype was counted ten times or more. The rearrangement joins TRBV20-1 to TRBJ1-2, with a possible D match to TRBD1 (6 bases). Deletions cut 6 bases from V and 6 bases from J, with 17 bases between. Germline V gene sequence: CDR1 DFQATT, CDR2 SNEGSKA (reference sequence). The CDR3 sequence is 13 residues long. The CDR3 nucleotides are TGCAGTGCACCTGCCACAGGGCGGGATGGCTACACCTTC. Its translation is CSAPATGRDGYTF.